Sequencing of this T cell receptor (beta chain) was carried out in a study of somatic mutations in cytotoxic T cells in rheumatoid arthritis (TCRdb year 2017). In the study overall: Patient peripheral blood (less than 32 ml EDTA) was drawn right after diagnosis and before any treatment started. Sorted V beta1+ cells also underwent TCRB sequencing, and some V beta antibody-stained T-cell populations were flow-sorted at nearly 100% purity on a FACSAria II or Sony SH800. In newly diagnosed rheumatoid arthritis without treatment, the study examined if expanded CD8+ T-cell clones harbor somatic mutations, relying on TCRB deep sequencing to characterize clonality. TCRB deep sequencing covered some 60 patients with rheumatoid arthritis along with 15 to 20 healthy controls. Patients and controls did not essentially differ in median age, which was nearly identical between the groups. Overall results and qualifications from the work: In 8 out of 65 patients, more than 20% of CD8+ cells belonged to the largest CD8+ clone, while several identical CD8+ TCRB sequences were shared between blood and synovial fluid. In patients, CD8+ clonality rose with age (Spearman r ~ 0.47), which was not the case in healthy controls. The antigen targets of the expanded CD8+ clones were unknown, and absence from virus-specific databases did not rule out viral specificity. The finding that TRBV07 was slightly underrepresented in patients was left unadjusted for multiple comparisons. CD8+ T-cell clonality did not differ significantly between rheumatoid arthritis patients and age-matched healthy controls.

In its sample, this clone was seen a few times. Its recognized antigen is unknown. Per-nucleotide qualities are absent, and no much larger clonotype sits a single base away. The CDR3 contains 18 residues, cysteine and phenylalanine counted. Only the CDR3 region is kept as DNA, spanning 54 bases read in frame from base 1. Genomic DNA underwent TCRB CDR3 sequencing using the immunoSEQ assay. In the original analysis: Patient CD8+ clones larger than 1% were compared against published virus-specific TCRB sequences, and only a few matched. Analyses were restricted to productive TCRB rearrangements. Clonality was calculated as a Shannon entropy-based productive clonality index, and a clone was defined by a unique TCRB CDR3 sequence. To calculate repertoire overlap between two samples, the template counts of each clone were considered relative to each sample's total templates. V-gene usage measured by flow cytometry correlated with TCRB sequencing V-gene usage, with a Spearman r of roughly 0.67. TCRdb provides this immuneACCESS table in a form limited to in-frame rearrangements. Some clones are lacking; in checked studies, under half of them reflect an unresolved V gene, and why the rest are absent is not known. That table supplies the V and J calls and clone size; D and trimming were determined from the DNA. Counted in this sample were 2,500 to 3,000 clones; roughly 80% of them appeared once. Clones ranked in the top ten supply approximately 46% of the sample.

On an AutoMACS, CD4+ and CD8+ cells were isolated via positive magnetic bead selection, and their purity was verified by flow cytometry. A TCR V beta antibody panel was used in flow cytometry to screen first for clonal expansions, which were then characterized by TCRB deep sequencing of sorted CD8+ fractions. Ficoll-Paque PLUS density gradient separation was used to isolate peripheral blood mononuclear cells. DNA was extracted from CD4-enriched, CD8-enriched or PBMC samples with Nucleospin Tissue or Tissue XS kits and quantified with a Qubit 2.0 fluorometer. The sequence joins TRBV12-1 to TRBJ2-2; TRBD2, as called in the table, went unchecked against the DNA. TRBV12-1 is marked as a pseudogene. Sequenced sample: CD8+ T cells sorted from blood. The origin of this receptor is a man between 60 and 70 years old with rheumatoid arthritis. The sequenced DNA is TGTGCCAGCAGCTACCAAGAGGGTGGAGCGGGGGGCACCGGGGAGCTGTTTTTT. Translated, it reads CASSYQEGGAGGTGELFF.